These 23 T cell receptor beta chains were all obtained from the same sample, sequenced in a study of neurological immune-mediated disorders. TCRdb passed the 5' RACE reads through MiXCR, listing each CDR3 protein once. The table has some 57,000 distinct CDR3 sequences, 3% to 4.5% seen once. Sequencing was carried out using PBMCs. The origin of the receptors is a man in his sixties with multiple sclerosis.

Here the CDR3 reads CSALRTGGVLLAAFF. CDR3 in DNA: TGCAGTGCTCTCCGGACAGGGGGCGTCCTTTTGGCGGCTTTCTTT. V usage is TRBV20-1 and J usage is TRBJ1-1, with 11 bases lining up with TRBD1. Germline CDR1 and CDR2: DFQATT and SNEGSKA (reference sequence). The junction had 16 bases not matched to a gene; V was cut back by 5 bases and J by 11 bases. The CDR3 is 15 amino acids.

J is TRBJ1-4 and V is TRBV5-6; tentatively, D is TRBD1 (6 bases). V was clipped by 1 base and J by 10 bases, with 8 bases between them. CDR1 and CDR2 from the germline V gene are SGHDT and YYEEEE. The CDR3 runs to 12 residues. The CDR3 here is CASSLTGRKLFF. The CDR3 nucleotides read TGTGCCAGCAGCTTGACAGGGCGAAAACTGTTTTTT. The full variable domain, rest sourced from reference TRBV5-6 and TRBJ1-4, is DAGVTQSPTHLIKTRGQQVTLRCSPKSGHDTVSWYQQALGQGPQFIFQYYEEEERQRGNFPDRFSGHQFPNYSSELNVNALLLGDSALYLCASSLTGRKLFFGSGTQLSVL.

This clonotype was seen a few times. The gene calls are TRBV20-1 and TRBJ2-1, with 10 bases aligning to TRBD2. The CDR3 loop spans 14 amino acids. Germline trimming cut 3 bases from V and 6 bases from J; bases unmatched to any gene: 5. From germline, CDR1 is DFQATT and CDR2 SNEGSKA (reference sequence). Here the CDR3 reads CSARNSGGPNEQFF. In nucleotides, the CDR3 is TGCAGTGCTAGGAATAGCGGGGGGCCCAATGAGCAGTTCTTC.

This clonotype was seen many times. The chain employs TRBV10-3 and TRBJ2-1, with 7 bases fitting TRBD2. Trimming took 5 bases from V and 5 from J; bases not matched to a gene: 6. The CDR3 is made up of 14 amino acids. Germline V lookup: CDR1 ENHRY, CDR2 SYGVKD. In DNA form, the CDR3 reads TGTGCCATCAGTCGGGGGGAAAGCGACAATGAGCAGTTCTTC. Translation: CAISRGESDNEQFF.

This clonotype was seen at least ten times. The V gene is TRBV5-1, the J gene TRBJ2-3; D is uncertain. Per the germline V gene, CDR1 is SGHRS and CDR2 is YFSETQ. The germline V and J ends were trimmed by 0 bases and 2 bases, with 7 bases remaining between them. This CDR3 is 14 amino acids long. CDR3 nucleotides: TGCGCCAGCAGCTTGGGAGGCCACACAGATACGCAGTATTTT. It specifies CASSLGGHTDTQYF.

Many counts were recorded for this clonotype. The genes are TRBV20-1 and TRBJ2-5; D may correspond to TRBD1 or TRBD2 (5 bases each). The CDR3 sequence is 15 residues long. Deletions cut 6 bases from V and 3 bases from J, with 20 bases between. Germline loops: CDR1 DFQATT, CDR2 SNEGSKA (reference sequence). The CDR3 loop is CSAITGTRKEETQYF. In nucleotides, the CDR3 is TGCAGTGCCATTACCGGGACGAGGAAAGAAGAGACCCAGTACTTC.

Worth noting for this clonotype: Germline and junction disagree at one end, which may indicate a read error. The chain links TRBV20-1 to TRBJ1-5; D gene unclear. The CDR3 is made up of 12 amino acids. Germline assignment: CDR1 DFQATT and CDR2 SNEGSKA (reference sequence). As DNA, the CDR3 is TGCAGTGCTAGAGGACCCCATACGACCCAGAATTTT. It is translated as CSARGPHTTQNF.

With respect to this clonotype: A read error may explain this, as a much larger clone is one base away. The rearrangement uses TRBV24-1 and TRBJ2-7; TRBD1 matches 9 bases. CDR3 length: 15 residues. CDR1 KGHDR and CDR2 SFDVKD come from the germline V gene. The CDR3 loop is CSTSDPGTGSYEQYF. The CDR3 DNA is TGTTCCACCAGTGATCCCGGGACAGGGTCCTACGAGCAGTACTTC.

In this sample, this clonotype turned up many times. This chain joins TRBV5-1 and TRBJ2-3, with D uncertain. Trimming shortened V by 2 bases and J by 3 bases, and 13 bases separated the two germline ends. Germline lookup yields CDR1 SGHRS and CDR2 YFSETQ. The CDR3 sequence is 15 residues long. CDR3 nucleotide sequence: TGCGCCAGCAGCTTTCAAACAGCAGTAACAGATACGCAGTATTTT. This sequence encodes CASSFQTAVTDTQYF.

On this clonotype: Germline and junction disagree at one end, which may indicate a read error. The CDR3 DNA reads TGCAGTGCTGAGACCCGGGACAGGGGCGGTCAGCACCAGCATTTT. It yields the protein CSAETRDRGGQHQHF. V usage is TRBV20-1 and J usage is TRBJ1-5; 10 bases are a match to TRBD1. Germline CDR1 DFQATT, CDR2 SNEGSKA (reference sequence). The CDR3 contains 15 residues.

This clonotype was seen at least ten times. This CDR3 is CASSASGSAADTQYF. For the CDR3, the DNA is TGTGCCAGCAGCGCTAGCGGGAGTGCGGCAGATACGCAGTATTTT. The chain couples TRBV9 to TRBJ2-3; 10 nucleotides agree with TRBD2. CDR1 and CDR2 from the germline V gene are SGDLS and YYNGEE. The V and J ends lost 3 bases and 4 bases, in that order; junction bases with no gene match: 5. CDR3 length equals 15 residues.

There are many counts of this clonotype. The chain employs TRBV29-1 and TRBJ1-1; 12 bases map to TRBD1. The CDR3 covers 14 residues. The V segment lost 4 bases and the J segment 10 bases; nucleotides outside the gene matches: 10. Germline CDR1 reads SQVTM; CDR2 reads ANQGSEA. CDR3 bases: TGCAGCGTTGGCCCCGGGACAGGGGGCTTGGGAGCTTTCTTT. Its protein is CSVGPGTGGLGAFF.

There are many counts of this clonotype. The V call is TRBV9, the J call TRBJ2-1; possibly TRBD1 for D (6 bases). Germline lookup yields CDR1 SGDLS and CDR2 YYNGEE. Trimming cost V 5 bases and J 8 bases, with 20 bases left between them. The CDR3 consists of 15 residues. This CDR3 is CASSMALGAGYEQFF. Here the CDR3 DNA reads TGTGCCAGCAGTATGGCGTTGGGGGCCGGCTATGAGCAGTTCTTC.

This clonotype was detected ten times or more. The chain combines TRBV20-1 with TRBJ2-5; 10 bases match TRBD2. This CDR3 is built from 16 residues. Germline CDR1 DFQATT, CDR2 SNEGSKA (reference sequence). V lost 0 bases to trimming and J lost 4 bases; unmatched junction nucleotides: 8. CDR3 nucleotides: TGCAGTGCTAGAGATTCTAGCGGGAGTTTCGGAGAGACCCAGTACTTC. Its translation: CSARDSSGSFGETQYF.

This clonotype has a count of ten or more. The V gene is TRBV11-2, the J gene TRBJ2-7; no definite D call. The CDR3 totals 10 residues. Trimming removed 1 base at V and 6 bases at J, with 1 base between. The germline V gene encodes CDR1 SGHAT and CDR2 FQNNGV. The CDR3 bases are TGTGCCAGCAGCTTAGGCGAGCAGTACTTC. Translated, it gives CASSLGEQYF.

This clonotype was observed many times. This chain links TRBV5-1 with TRBJ2-2; D might be TRBD1 or TRBD2, each matching 5 bases. V was cut by 0 bases and J by 13 bases, with 22 bases left in between. The CDR3 length is 16 residues. Germline assignment: CDR1 SGHRS and CDR2 YFSETQ. The CDR3 loop is CASSLAPGAGPPSLFF. In DNA form, the CDR3 reads TGCGCCAGCAGCTTGGCCCCTGGGGCGGGTCCCCCGTCGCTGTTTTTT.

This clonotype has at least ten counts. The chain has TRBV18 and TRBJ2-6; D unclear. This CDR3 has 13 amino acids. Trimming left V 6 bases short and J 3 bases short, with 6 bases between. Germline CDR1 KGHSH, CDR2 LQKENI. The CDR3 DNA reads TGTGCCAGCTCGCCTGATGGGGCCAACGTCCTGACTTTC. As protein: CASSPDGANVLTF.

This clonotype has a handful of counts. The V and J genes are TRBV7-9 and TRBJ2-7; D gene unclear. Trimming pared 6 bases from V and 2 bases from J, leaving 11 bases between. Germline V lookup: CDR1 SEHNR, CDR2 FQNEAQ (reference sequence). There are 13 residues in the CDR3. This chain's CDR3 is CASSLDQTYEQYF. The CDR3 DNA reads as TGTGCCAGCAGTTTGGACCAAACCTACGAGCAGTACTTC. The whole variable domain, remainder taken from reference TRBV7-9 and TRBJ2-7, is DTGVSQNPRHKITKRGQNVTFRCDPISEHNRLYWYRQTLGQGPEFLTYFQNEAQLEKSRLLSDRFSAERPKGSFSTLEIQRTEQGDSAMYLCASSLDQTYEQYFGPGTRLTVT.

This clonotype was seen a few times. This chain uses TRBV18 with TRBJ1-5; D is perhaps TRBD1 (5 bases). The CDR3 sequence is 14 residues long. Germline CDR1 is KGHSH and CDR2 is LQKENI. Trimming pared 2 bases from V and 3 bases from J, leaving 8 bases between. The CDR3 DNA reads as TGTGCCAGCTCACCAGGGACGAACAATCAGCCCCAGCATTTT. It encodes CASSPGTNNQPQHF.

This clonotype was counted many times. This chain links TRBV27 with TRBJ1-1; D gene uncertain. The germline gives CDR1 MNHEY, CDR2 SMNVEV (reference sequence). V dropped 3 bases and J dropped 9 bases, with 11 bases sitting between them. This CDR3 comprises 12 residues. The CDR3 nucleotides read TGTGCCAGCAGTTTTGTGGGCGGTAAAGCTTTCTTT. Protein product: CASSFVGGKAFF.

At least ten counts were recorded for this clonotype. The rearrangement uses TRBV4-1 and TRBJ1-2; 8 bases agree with TRBD1. The CDR3 has 13 amino acids. V was clipped by 2 bases and J by 6 bases; unmatched bases: 2. Looked up from germline, CDR1 is MGHRA and CDR2 is YSYEKL. The CDR3 region has the DNA TGCGCCAGCAGCCAAAACAGGGGGGATGGCTACACCTTC. It translates to CASSQNRGDGYTF.

Ten or more counts support this clonotype. The gene calls are TRBV6-1 and TRBJ2-2; D gene uncertain. Trimming shortened V by 5 bases and J by 6 bases, and 10 bases separated the two germline ends. There are 13 residues in the CDR3. The V gene's germline CDR1 is MNHNS and CDR2 SASEGT. CDR3 amino acids: CASSTEYPGELFF. The DNA for the CDR3 is TGTGCCAGCAGTACCGAATATCCCGGGGAGCTGTTTTTT.

In its sample, this clonotype was seen many times. This rearrangement joins TRBV5-1 to TRBJ1-1; D is ambiguous. Trimming took 0 bases from V and 0 from J, leaving 6 bases between them. Germline V lookup: CDR1 SGHRS, CDR2 YFSETQ. The CDR3 contains 14 residues. CDR3 in DNA: TGCGCCAGCAGCTTGGGGGGAATGAACACTGAAGCTTTCTTT. It yields the protein CASSLGGMNTEAFF.